Here is one T cell receptor beta chain with its context. Some clones are missing from TCRdb's copy, which holds only in-frame ones; the method was immunoSEQ multiplex PCR. The sample holds some 130,000 clones, 88% seen once. The data were taken from a study of T cell responses to AZD1222 COVID-19 vaccine. The CDR3 extends over 18 amino acids. Germline V lookup: CDR1 SEHNR, CDR2 FQNEAQ (reference sequence). V lost 6 bases, J lost 0 bases, and 9 bases stayed unmatched. The origin of this receptor is an adult in good health. This rearrangement joins TRBV7-9 to TRBJ2-6; 9 nucleotides agree with TRBD1. This specimen was peripheral blood, taken on day 0 of MenACWY control vaccination. CDR3 loop: CASSRRRQGVSGANVLTF. The CDR3 DNA reads as TGTGCCAGCAGTCGTCGCCGACAGGGGGTCTCTGGGGCCAACGTCCTGACTTTC. The whole variable domain, filled in from reference TRBV7-9 and TRBJ2-6, reads DTGVSQNPRHKITKRGQNVTFRCDPISEHNRLYWYRQTLGQGPEFLTYFQNEAQLEKSRLLSDRFSAERPKGSFSTLEIQRTEQGDSAMYLCASSRRRQGVSGANVLTFGAGSRLTVL.